Presented here are 9 T cell receptor beta chains from one specimen sequenced in a study of blood T cell repertoires in COVID-19. Profiling relied on immunoSEQ multiplex PCR, and the TCRdb table lists in-frame clones only, not all of them. Among roughly 11,000 clones listed, around four fifths were seen once. Sequencing used peripheral blood. The receptors shown here come from a human donor in a cohort sampled during active COVID-19.

This chain uses TRBV5-1 with TRBJ1-1, with 7 positions matching TRBD1. CDR1 is SGHRS, CDR2 YFSETQ, per germline. Germline trimming cut 4 bases from V and 1 base from J; bases unmatched to any gene: 7. CDR3 size: 15 residues. This CDR3 is CASSDGQVSNTEAFF. CDR3 DNA sequence: TGCGCCAGCAGCGATGGACAGGTGTCGAACACTGAAGCTTTCTTT.

The chain joins TRBV14 to TRBJ1-2; 9 bases are shared with TRBD1. The V gene's germline CDR1 is SGHDN and CDR2 FVKESK. This CDR3 has 16 amino acids. V trimming: 1 base; J trimming: 8 bases; junction bases outside the gene matches: 11. CDR3 nucleotide sequence: TGTGCCAGCAGCCAAGTTGGGACAGGGACCCCCCGCGGCTACACCTTC. It encodes CASSQVGTGTPRGYTF.

The gene calls are TRBV5-1 and TRBJ2-7, with TRBD1 identical over 12 bases. Trimming cost V 4 bases and J 6 bases; bases outside gene matches: 8. The CDR3 runs to 15 residues. In germline, CDR1 is SGHRS, CDR2 YFSETQ. The CDR3, as DNA: TGCGCCAGCAGCCTGAACACGGGACAGGGGGCCGAGCAGTACTTC. Translating gives CASSLNTGQGAEQYF.

The rearrangement links TRBV28 to TRBJ2-7, with D tentatively TRBD1 (6 bases). CDR1 is MDHEN, CDR2 SYDVKM, per germline. Trimming left V 5 bases short and J 7 bases short, with 15 bases between. This CDR3 region has 13 residues. CDR3 protein: CASSINRVREQYF. CDR3 DNA: TGTGCCAGCAGTATTAACAGGGTCCGGGAGCAGTACTTC.

The chain employs TRBV7-8 and TRBJ1-2; 9 nucleotides match TRBD1. V lost 6 bases, J lost 8 bases, and 7 bases stayed unmatched. This CDR3 has 13 residues. Per the germline V gene, CDR1 is SGHVS and CDR2 is FQNEAQ. The CDR3, as DNA: TGTGCCAGCAGGAGGGACAGGGCGCAGGGCTACACCTTC. Its protein product is CASRRDRAQGYTF. Filled out from reference TRBV7-8 and TRBJ1-2, the complete variable domain reads GAGVSQSPRYKVAKRGQDVALRCDPISGHVSLFWYQQALGQGPEFLTYFQNEAQLDKSGLPSDRFFAERPEGSVSTLKIQRTQQEDSAVYLCASRRDRAQGYTFGSGTRLTVV.

This clone was seen a few times. This chain connects TRBV18 to TRBJ2-5; the D gene is possibly TRBD2 (5 bases). V lost 3 bases to trimming and J lost 7 bases, with 21 bases between them. The CDR3 has 16 residues. Germline V lookup: CDR1 KGHSH, CDR2 LQKENI. DNA for the CDR3: TGTGCCAGCTCACCCCGTTCCGGGCCCAAAGGAGGGACCCAGTACTTC. Translating gives CASSPRSGPKGGTQYF. Using reference TRBV18 and TRBJ2-5 for the parts outside the CDR3, the full variable domain is NAGVMQNPRHLVRRRGQEARLRCSPMKGHSHVYWYRQLPEEGLKFMVYLQKENIIDESGMPKERFSAEFPKEGPSILRIQQVVRGDSAAYFCASSPRSGPKGGTQYFGPGTRLLVL.

V and J are TRBV3-1 (or the pseudogene TRBV3-2) and TRBJ1-6; maybe TRBD1 (6 bases). The CDR3 consists of 15 residues. Trimming removed 7 bases at V and 6 bases at J, with 16 bases between. The germline V gene has CDR1 LGHDT and CDR2 YNNKEL (reference sequence). The DNA for the CDR3 is TGTGCCAGCACCGCCCAAACAGGGCGTAATTCACCCCTCCACTTT. Its protein is CASTAQTGRNSPLHF.

In the case of this clone: This same CDR3 is encoded by further DNA sequences in the sample. This rearrangement joins TRBV6-1 to TRBJ2-6, with TRBD2 as a possible D gene (7 bases). Trimming removed 3 bases at V and 4 bases at J, with 16 bases between. Germline CDR1 reads MNHNS; CDR2 reads SASEGT. The CDR3 sequence is 17 residues long. In DNA, the CDR3 is TGTGCCAGCAGTGATGGGGGGGCCCCGTCCGGGGCCAACGTCCTGACTTTC. Its protein is CASSDGGAPSGANVLTF.

The chain uses TRBV5-1 and TRBJ2-7; TRBD2 aligns across 10 bases. This CDR3 has 14 residues. V lost 1 base and J lost 2; bases outside the gene matches: 0. Germline CDR1 SGHRS, CDR2 YFSETQ. The CDR3 region has the DNA TGCGCCAGCAGCTTGACTAGCGGGGCCTACGAGCAGTACTTC. Translation: CASSLTSGAYEQYF.